The 24 T cell receptor beta chains given below trace back to one sample, sequenced in a study of OX40 agonist ivuxolimab in advanced cancers. Assay used: immunoSEQ multiplex PCR; TCRdb lists only in-frame clones, some missing. The sample shows around 33,000 clones, roughly 84% of them seen only once. Material: CD4+ or CD8+ T cells sorted from blood, obtained in a trial of the OX40 agonist ivuxolimab. These receptors came from an adult with an advanced solid tumor such as melanoma, head and neck, liver or kidney cancer.

This sequence joins TRBV28 and TRBJ2-3; maybe TRBD2 (5 bases). Trimming cost V 4 bases and J 3 bases, with 17 bases left between them. The germline CDR1 and CDR2 sequences are MDHEN and SYDVKM. This CDR3 is built from 16 residues. CDR3 bases: TGTGCCAGCAGTTCGGGCCAAGGGCGGGTAACAGATACGCAGTATTTT. It yields the protein CASSSGQGRVTDTQYF.

The chain carries TRBV18 and TRBJ1-5; maybe TRBD1 (5 bases). V lost 2 bases and J 2 bases, leaving 13 bases between the germline ends. This CDR3 has 16 residues. The germline CDR1 and CDR2 sequences are KGHSH and LQKENI. The DNA of the CDR3 is TGTGCCAGCTCACCAGGGGGGGAGGTGCGCAATCAGCCCCAGCATTTT. The encoded protein is CASSPGGEVRNQPQHF. Drawing the rest from reference TRBV18 and TRBJ1-5, the complete variable domain is NAGVMQNPRHLVRRRGQEARLRCSPMKGHSHVYWYRQLPEEGLKFMVYLQKENIIDESGMPKERFSAEFPKEGPSILRIQQVVRGDSAAYFCASSPGGEVRNQPQHFGDGTRLSIL.

The J gene is TRBJ2-3, the V gene TRBV5-1; 9 bases are shared with TRBD1. There are 14 residues in the CDR3. CDR1 and CDR2 from the germline V gene are SGHRS and YFSETQ. Unmatched junction bases numbered 4, after V lost 4 bases and J lost 4 bases. The CDR3 sequence: CASSLTGGPDTQYF. CDR3 coding DNA: TGCGCCAGCAGCCTTACAGGGGGCCCAGATACGCAGTATTTT.

In its sample, this clone was seen once. The chain has TRBV27 and TRBJ2-5; TRBD1 agrees at 9 bases. Unmatched junction bases numbered 9, after V lost 5 bases and J lost 5 bases. Germline-derived CDR1 and CDR2 are MNHEY and SMNVEV (reference sequence). The CDR3 consists of 15 residues. CDR3: CASSTRTGDSETQYF. Written as DNA, the CDR3 is TGTGCCAGCAGTACAAGGACAGGGGACTCGGAGACCCAGTACTTC.

The chain recombines TRBV28 with TRBJ2-5, with D maybe TRBD1 (6 bases). The V end was cut by 3 bases, the J end by 2 bases, with 13 bases between. Per germline, CDR1 MDHEN and CDR2 SYDVKM. This CDR3 spans 15 amino acids. CDR3 sequence (DNA): TGTGCCAGCAGTTTCTCCCCAAGGGGGCAAGAGACCCAGTACTTC. This codes for CASSFSPRGQETQYF. Full variable domain (missing parts from reference TRBV28 and TRBJ2-5): DVKVTQSSRYLVKRTGEKVFLECVQDMDHENMFWYRQDPGLGLRLIYFSYDVKMKEKGDIPEGYSVSREKKERFSLILESASTNQTSMYLCASSFSPRGQETQYFGPGTRLLVL.

The chain uses TRBV7-9 and TRBJ2-5; D is undetermined. The CDR3 loop spans 12 amino acids. Germline V CDR1 and CDR2: SEHNR, FQNEAQ (reference sequence). Trimming removed 3 bases from V and 5 bases from J, with 7 bases in between. This chain's CDR3 is CASSFKSETQYF. CDR3 bases: TGTGCCAGCAGCTTCAAATCGGAGACCCAGTACTTC.

The chain uses TRBV28 and TRBJ1-5; D call uncertain. The V gene's germline CDR1 is MDHEN and CDR2 SYDVKM. CDR3 size: 13 residues. Trimming removed 6 bases at V and 4 bases at J, with 10 bases between. The CDR3 reads CASRRPLNQPQHF. CDR3 coding DNA: TGTGCCAGCAGGAGGCCCTTGAATCAGCCCCAGCATTTT.

This sequence joins TRBV21-1 and TRBJ2-1; the DNA was not compared with TRBD2, the D call given in the table. TRBV21-1 is flagged as a pseudogene. CDR3 size: 10 residues. The CDR3 nucleotides are TGTGCCAGCAGCGAGAGGGAGCAGTTCTTC. This translates into CASSEREQFF.

The genes are TRBV30 and TRBJ2-6; the D gene is possibly TRBD1 (5 bases). The germline V and J ends were trimmed by 3 bases and 3 bases, with 12 bases remaining between them. CDR1 and CDR2 (germline): GTSNPN, SVGIG (reference sequence). CDR3 length equals 15 residues. The CDR3 spells CAWRQDTGGANVLTF. In DNA, the CDR3 is TGTGCCTGGAGACAGGACACGGGTGGGGCCAACGTCCTGACTTTC.

V usage is TRBV4-2 and J usage is TRBJ1-3; D unresolved. CDR3 length: 16 amino acids. V lost 1 base and J 1 base, leaving 11 bases between the germline ends. Germline V gives CDR1 LGHNA, CDR2 YNFKEQ. The CDR3 is CASSQVEFSSGNTIYF. The CDR3 DNA follows: TGTGCCAGCAGCCAAGTTGAATTCTCTTCTGGAAACACCATATATTTT.

The gene calls are TRBV10-3 and TRBJ2-3; 12 nucleotides agree with TRBD2. Per germline, CDR1 ENHRY and CDR2 SYGVKD. The CDR3 runs to 15 residues. V was clipped by 7 bases and J by 0 bases; unmatched bases: 2. This chain's CDR3 is CAITGTSGSTDTQYF. In DNA, the CDR3 is TGTGCCATCACTGGGACTAGCGGGAGCACAGATACGCAGTATTTT.

The V gene is TRBV10-2, the J gene TRBJ2-7; 8 positions match TRBD1. The V segment lost 10 bases and the J segment 2 bases; nucleotides outside the gene matches: 4. The CDR3 length is 12 residues. Germline V gives CDR1 WSHSY, CDR2 SAAADI. The CDR3 DNA reads TGCGCCACTGGGACAGGACCCTACGAGCAGTACTTC. It codes for CATGTGPYEQYF.

This rearrangement joins TRBV29-1 to TRBJ2-5, with no clear D. V lost 6 bases, J lost 7 bases, and 18 bases lay in between. The CDR3 has 13 residues. Per the germline V gene, CDR1 is SQVTM and CDR2 is ANQGSEA. The CDR3: CSVPDRSVGTQYF. The CDR3 DNA sequence: TGCAGCGTCCCCGACCGGTCCGTGGGGACCCAGTACTTC.

The chain joins TRBV13 to TRBJ1-1, with D possibly being TRBD1 (5 bases). V was cut by 3 bases and J by 6 bases, with 8 bases left in between. The CDR3 loop spans 12 amino acids. Per germline, CDR1 PRHDT and CDR2 FYEKMQ (reference sequence). In DNA, the CDR3 is TGTGCCAGCAGCTTGGGACTTCCTGAAGCTTTCTTT. This translates into CASSLGLPEAFF.

This clone was observed a handful of times. The rearrangement joins TRBV6-1 to TRBJ1-5; D uncertain. Germline V gene lookup returns CDR1 MNHNS and CDR2 SASEGT. V lost 4 bases and J lost 0, with 4 bases in between. This CDR3 region has 13 residues. CDR3 region: CASSVNSNQPQHF. DNA for the CDR3: TGTGCCAGCAGTGTCAATAGCAATCAGCCCCAGCATTTT.

This sequence joins TRBV2 and TRBJ1-2; 10 bases line up with TRBD1. The CDR3 length is 13 residues. With 6 bases clipped from V and 4 bases from J, the junction kept 2 bases outside the gene matches. Germline CDR1 and CDR2: SNHLY and FYNNEI. In DNA, the CDR3 is TGTGCCAGCAGGGGACAGGGGAGCTATGGCTACACCTTC. This gives the protein CASRGQGSYGYTF. Full variable domain (rest looked up from reference TRBV2 and TRBJ1-2): EPEVTQTPSHQVTQMGQEVILRCVPISNHLYFYWYRQILGQKVEFLVSFYNNEISEKSEIFDDQFSVERPDGSNFTLKIRSTKLEDSAMYFCASRGQGSYGYTFGSGTRLTVV.

The genes are TRBV30 and TRBJ2-7; TRBD1 might be the D (5 bases). The V end lost 5 bases, the J end lost 7 bases, and 12 bases lay between the germline ends. The CDR3 is made up of 11 amino acids. Germline CDR1 and CDR2: GTSNPN and SVGIG (reference sequence). This chain's CDR3 is CAWFRGREQYF. The CDR3 DNA is TGTGCCTGGTTTAGGGGCAGAGAGCAGTACTTC.

The V and J genes are TRBV7-9 and TRBJ2-5; D is undetermined. The V end lost 3 bases, the J end lost 1 base, and 9 bases lay between the germline ends. The germline CDR1 and CDR2 sequences are SEHNR and FQNEAQ (reference sequence). There are 14 residues in the CDR3. DNA for the CDR3: TGTGCCAGCAGCTTTCATGCACTCCAAGAGACCCAGTACTTC. It is translated as CASSFHALQETQYF.

V usage is TRBV7-3 and J usage is TRBJ2-1; 7 positions agree with TRBD1. J was trimmed by 5 bases and V by 5 bases; bases with no gene match: 9. Germline CDR1 is SGHTA and CDR2 is FQGTGA. The CDR3 loop spans 15 amino acids. The CDR3 DNA is TGTGCCAGCAGCCCCGGGACAGCAACTAACAATGAGCAGTTCTTC. Translated, it gives CASSPGTATNNEQFF.

This clone was seen at least ten times. The V gene is TRBV19, the J gene TRBJ1-1; D is unresolved. The CDR3 is 15 residues long. Germline V gene data show CDR1 as LNHDA and CDR2 as SQIVND (reference sequence). The V end was cut by 3 bases, the J end by 0 bases, with 11 bases between. CDR3: CASSISSVMNTEAFF. Written as DNA, the CDR3 is TGTGCCAGTAGTATTAGTTCCGTTATGAACACTGAAGCTTTCTTT.

V is TRBV7-8 and J is TRBJ2-7; the D gene is possibly TRBD2 (6 bases). CDR1 is SGHVS and CDR2 is FQNEAQ in the germline V gene. V was pared by 5 bases and J by 4 bases, with 12 bases between. This CDR3 is built from 13 residues. The CDR3 DNA is TGTGCCAGCAGCGAGGGACTCTTATACGAGCAGTACTTC. Its protein is CASSEGLLYEQYF.

The CDR3 loop reads CASSLEGQKYYGYTF. CDR3 DNA: TGTGCCAGCAGCTTAGAGGGACAGAAGTACTATGGCTACACCTTC. The rearrangement joins TRBV13 to TRBJ1-2; TRBD1 matches at 7 bases. The CDR3 extends over 15 amino acids. Germline V gives CDR1 PRHDT, CDR2 FYEKMQ (reference sequence). V lost 1 base, J lost 3 bases, and 5 bases stayed unmatched.

The genes are TRBV11-3 and TRBJ2-5; D might be TRBD2 (5 bases). The germline gives CDR1 SGHNT, CDR2 YENEEA. The CDR3 has 13 amino acids. Trimming stripped 2 bases from V and 2 bases from J, with 6 bases between. This CDR3 reads CASSLRGQETQYF. The CDR3 region has the DNA TGTGCCAGCAGCTTACGGGGACAAGAGACCCAGTACTTC.

The chain joins TRBV28 to TRBJ2-5; D is unresolved. The V and J ends lost 6 bases and 5 bases respectively, with 16 bases between them. The CDR3 totals 14 residues. Germline assignment: CDR1 MDHEN and CDR2 SYDVKM. CDR3 bases: TGTGCCAGCAGCCCCAGGCCCCTTAGGGAGACCCAGTACTTC. Translated: CASSPRPLRETQYF.